Below, 25 T cell receptor beta chains from the same sample are listed, as sequenced in a study of T cells expressing NK-cell markers. TCRdb re-called the 5' RACE reads; one entry per CDR3 protein, DNA not given. The sample holds some 410,000 distinct CDR3 sequences. The source material was blood T cells: a sorted CD56 or NKG2C T cell subset, CD4+ or CD8+ T cells, or bulk PBMC T cells (not recorded which). Receptors originate from a woman aged 18 to 75 in good health.

The genes are TRBV18 and TRBJ2-1. Germline loops: CDR1 KGHSH, CDR2 LQKENI. The CDR3 runs to 16 residues. This CDR3 is CASSPYETGIYNEQFF.

The V call is TRBV11-2, the J call TRBJ2-3; TCRdb reports TRBD2, a call that lacks DNA to check it against. Germline V gene lookup returns CDR1 SGHAT and CDR2 FQNNGV. CDR3 length equals 16 residues. CDR3 protein: CASSHRTSLLTDTQYF. Full variable domain (remainder filled in from reference TRBV11-2 and TRBJ2-3): EAGVAQSPRYKIIEKRQSVAFWCNPISGHATLYWYQQILGQGPKLLIQFQNNGVVDDSQLPKDRFSAERLKGVDSTLKIQPAKLEDSAVYLCASSHRTSLLTDTQYFGPGTRLTVL.

The chain links TRBV12-3 or TRBV12-4 to TRBJ2-2. The CDR3 is 13 amino acids. CDR3 residues: CASRRPDAGELFF.

This chain connects TRBV11-2 to TRBJ2-1; TCRdb picks TRBD1, but there is no DNA to check that call. Germline-derived CDR1 and CDR2 are SGHAT and FQNNGV. The CDR3 extends over 17 amino acids. The CDR3 loop is CASSLEVLGRRYNEQFF.

The chain carries TRBV4-2 and TRBJ1-1. Looked up from germline, CDR1 is LGHNA and CDR2 is YNFKEQ. This CDR3 spans 14 amino acids. CDR3 region: CASSQGGMNTEAFF.

The chain uses TRBV11-1 and TRBJ2-2; TCRdb's assignment of TRBD1 cannot be checked, as there is no DNA. Germline CDR1 reads SGHAT; CDR2 reads FQDESV (reference sequence). This CDR3 has 18 amino acids. The CDR3 loop is CASIPPPGQGTNTGELFF.

This chain connects TRBV25-1 to TRBJ1-2; absent DNA, TCRdb's TRBD1 call cannot be checked. Looked up from germline, CDR1 is MGHDK and CDR2 is SYGVNS. The CDR3 is made up of 13 amino acids. This chain's CDR3 is CASSEFGTAGYTF.

The rearrangement uses TRBV7-9 and TRBJ1-5; TCRdb reports TRBD1, a call that lacks DNA to check it against. This CDR3 is built from 14 residues. Germline V gene sequence: CDR1 SEHNR, CDR2 FQNEAQ (reference sequence). The CDR3 is CASSLQTGDQPQHF.

The gene calls are TRBV6-1 and TRBJ2-3; there is no DNA to check the TCRdb D call of TRBD2. The V gene's germline CDR1 is MNHNS and CDR2 SASEGT. CDR3 length: 15 residues. The CDR3 sequence: CASSQTSSSTDTQYF.

CDR3 in amino acids: CASSWGRGYGYTF. The J gene is TRBJ1-2, the V gene TRBV28; TCRdb picks TRBD1, but there is no DNA to check that call. Per the germline V gene, CDR1 is MDHEN and CDR2 is SYDVKM. The CDR3 is made up of 13 amino acids.

CDR3 protein: CASSYPGLAGEETQYF. The chain carries TRBV5-4 and TRBJ2-5; the TCRdb call, TRBD2, lacks DNA for checking. The V gene's germline CDR1 is SGHNT and CDR2 YYREEE (reference sequence). The CDR3 has 16 amino acids. Supplemented by reference TRBV5-4 and TRBJ2-5, the full variable domain reads ETGVTQSPTHLIKTRGQQVTLRCSSQSGHNTVSWYQQALGQGPQFIFQYYREEENGRGNFPPRFSGLQFPNYSSELNVNALELDDSALYLCASSYPGLAGEETQYFGPGTRLLVL.

The chain carries TRBV2 and TRBJ2-1; no DNA is available, so the TRBD1 call from TCRdb remains unchecked. The germline V gene encodes CDR1 SNHLY and CDR2 FYNNEI. The CDR3 spans 16 residues. CDR3 region: CASSGSGVPNYNEQFF.

The chain recombines TRBV12-5 with TRBJ1-1. The CDR3 runs to 13 residues. Looked up from germline, CDR1 is LGHNT and CDR2 is FRNRAP. The CDR3 protein is CASGLASATEAFF.

The chain couples TRBV20-1 to TRBJ1-1; TCRdb lists TRBD1, though no DNA is available to test this call. Germline V gene lookup returns CDR1 DFQATT and CDR2 SNEGSKA (reference sequence). The CDR3 covers 13 residues. This CDR3 is CSARVEGDRAAFF.

The chain is built from TRBV7-9 and TRBJ2-2; TCRdb's D call of TRBD1 is untestable without DNA. Germline V gives CDR1 SEHNR, CDR2 FQNEAQ (reference sequence). The CDR3 runs 14 residues. The CDR3 sequence is CALPGNPNTGELFF.

The V gene is TRBV27, the J gene TRBJ1-5. This CDR3 comprises 14 residues. Germline assignment: CDR1 MNHEY and CDR2 SMNVEV (reference sequence). This CDR3 is CASSLVAGNQPQHF.

This chain joins TRBV20-1 and TRBJ2-7. The germline CDR1 and CDR2 sequences are DFQATT and SNEGSKA (reference sequence). This CDR3 is built from 12 residues. CDR3 sequence reads: CSARSEIYEQYF.

The rearrangement links TRBV5-1 to TRBJ2-5; the D gene TCRdb calls, TRBD2, cannot be checked with no DNA. Looked up from germline, CDR1 is SGHRS and CDR2 is YFSETQ. This CDR3 is 15 amino acids long. CDR3 region: CASSHARGARETQYF.

This sequence joins TRBV7-9 and TRBJ2-1; the D call from TCRdb, TRBD1, cannot be confirmed without DNA. CDR3 length equals 15 residues. Per the germline V gene, CDR1 is SEHNR and CDR2 is FQNEAQ (reference sequence). The CDR3 loop reads CASSRDRPGYNEQFF.

The CDR3 is CASSYSHDSNQPQHF. The chain couples TRBV6-5 to TRBJ1-5. Germline CDR1 and CDR2: MNHEY and SVGAGI. The CDR3 runs 15 residues.

The genes are TRBV29-1 and TRBJ2-4; TCRdb's D call of TRBD1 is untestable without DNA. The CDR3 consists of 13 residues. Germline V lookup: CDR1 SQVTM, CDR2 ANQGSEA. CDR3 in amino acids: CSVEGDRLNIQYF.

The chain joins TRBV5-1 to TRBJ2-1; the D gene TCRdb calls, TRBD1, cannot be checked with no DNA. The germline V gene encodes CDR1 SGHRS and CDR2 YFSETQ. The CDR3 is 14 residues long. The CDR3 sequence: CASSGWDMYNEQFF.

The chain employs TRBV6-1 and TRBJ1-6. CDR1 and CDR2 from the germline V gene are MNHNS and SASEGT. The CDR3 runs 14 residues. The CDR3 loop is CASNDRIYNSPLHF.

The chain has TRBV5-6 and TRBJ1-5. Germline assignment: CDR1 SGHDT and CDR2 YYEEEE. CDR3 length: 14 amino acids. The CDR3 loop is CASSSSAVIMPQHF.

The rearrangement joins TRBV29-1 to TRBJ2-7; TCRdb's D call, TRBD1, is unchecked because there is no DNA. The CDR3 has 13 amino acids. Per the germline V gene, CDR1 is SQVTM and CDR2 is ANQGSEA. The chain's CDR3 is CSVGGGDSYEQYF.